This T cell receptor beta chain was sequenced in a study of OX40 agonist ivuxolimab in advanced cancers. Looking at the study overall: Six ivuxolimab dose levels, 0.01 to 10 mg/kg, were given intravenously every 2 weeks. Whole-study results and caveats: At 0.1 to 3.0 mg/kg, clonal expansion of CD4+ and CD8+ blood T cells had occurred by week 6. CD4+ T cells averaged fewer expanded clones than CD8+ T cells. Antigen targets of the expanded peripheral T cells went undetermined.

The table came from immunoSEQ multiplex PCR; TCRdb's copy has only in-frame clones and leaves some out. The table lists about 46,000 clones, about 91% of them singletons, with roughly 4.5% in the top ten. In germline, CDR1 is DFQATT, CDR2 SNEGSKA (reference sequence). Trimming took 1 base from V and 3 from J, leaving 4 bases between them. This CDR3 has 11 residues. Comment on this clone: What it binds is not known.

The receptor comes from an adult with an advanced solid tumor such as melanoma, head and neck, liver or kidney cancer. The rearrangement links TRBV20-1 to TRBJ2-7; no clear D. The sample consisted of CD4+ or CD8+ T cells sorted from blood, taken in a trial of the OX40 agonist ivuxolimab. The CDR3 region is CSARVGYEQYV. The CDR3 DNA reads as TGCAGTGCTAGAGTTGGCTACGAGCAGTACGTC.